This TCR beta chain was profiled in a study of blood T cell repertoires in COVID-19. Study details: Nucleic acid was either cDNA or gDNA, and it came from T cells, B-cell-depleted T cells, or PBMCs.

Residents of 24 US areas, aged roughly 18 to 90 years, made up the participants. Clinical history reported by participants formed the basis on which cohorts were assigned. In the original processing: The authors estimated nucleated cell counts from reference gene primer amplification. Repertoires were generated with immunoSEQ multiplex PCR, while TCRdb's copy carries only in-frame clones and drops some. V and J calls and clone size come straight from that table; D and trimming were deduced from the DNA. Of more than 300,000 clones listed, over 75% were seen once; the top ten hold approximately 1.9%. CDR3 length: 14 residues. The V end lost 2 bases, the J end lost 7 bases, and 13 bases lay between the germline ends. From germline, CDR1 is SGHRS and CDR2 YFSETQ.

This sequence was found in a man aged 35 to 55 in a cohort exposed to, infected with or recovered from COVID-19 (not recorded which). Sequenced input: PBMCs or T cells enriched from blood (not recorded which). The genes are TRBV5-1 and TRBJ2-1, with D possibly matching TRBD1 (5 bases). The CDR3 here is CASSFVKGPNEQFF. CDR3 sequence (DNA): TGCGCCAGCAGCTTCGTTAAGGGGCCAAATGAGCAGTTCTTC.